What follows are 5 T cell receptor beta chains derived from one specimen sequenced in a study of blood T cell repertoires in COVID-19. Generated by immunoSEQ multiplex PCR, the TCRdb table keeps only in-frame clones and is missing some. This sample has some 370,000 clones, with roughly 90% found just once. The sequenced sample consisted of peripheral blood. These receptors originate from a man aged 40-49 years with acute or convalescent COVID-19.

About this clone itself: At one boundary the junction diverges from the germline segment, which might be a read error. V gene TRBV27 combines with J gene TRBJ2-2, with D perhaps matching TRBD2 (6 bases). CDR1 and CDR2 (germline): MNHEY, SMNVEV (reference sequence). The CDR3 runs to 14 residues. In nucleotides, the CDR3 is TGTGCCAGCAGTCTATCTGGGGGAGGAGGGGAGCTGTTTTTT. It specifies CASSLSGGGGELFF.

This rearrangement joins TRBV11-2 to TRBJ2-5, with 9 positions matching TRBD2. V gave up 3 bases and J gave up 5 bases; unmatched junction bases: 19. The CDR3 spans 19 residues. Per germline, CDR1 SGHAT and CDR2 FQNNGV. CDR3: CASSFNSRRGGLSRETQYF. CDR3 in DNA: TGTGCCAGCAGCTTCAATTCCAGGCGGGGGGGCCTCAGTCGCGAGACCCAGTACTTC.

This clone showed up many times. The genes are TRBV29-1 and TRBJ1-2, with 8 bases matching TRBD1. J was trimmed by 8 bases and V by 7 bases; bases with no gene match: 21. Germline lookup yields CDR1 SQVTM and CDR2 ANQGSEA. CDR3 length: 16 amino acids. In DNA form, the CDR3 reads TGCAGCGCCCGAGCCGGGACAGGTCAACTCCCGGCGGGCTACACCTTC. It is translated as CSARAGTGQLPAGYTF.

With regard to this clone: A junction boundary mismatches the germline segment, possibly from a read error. CDR3 coding DNA: TGTGCTAGCAGCTCGACGCGAGGGCCGGAAACCGGGGAGCTGTTTTTT. It is translated as CASSSTRGPETGELFF. This chain links TRBV7-7 with TRBJ2-2, with a weak D call TRBD2 (5 bases). The CDR3 is 16 amino acids. Germline V gives CDR1 SSHAT, CDR2 FNYEAQ (reference sequence).

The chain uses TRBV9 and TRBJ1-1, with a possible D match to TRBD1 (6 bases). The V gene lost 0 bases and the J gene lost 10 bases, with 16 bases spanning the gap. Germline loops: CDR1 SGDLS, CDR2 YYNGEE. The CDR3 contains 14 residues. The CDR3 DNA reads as TGTGCCAGCAGCGTAGACGCAGGGGACCTACGAGCTTTCTTT. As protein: CASSVDAGDLRAFF.